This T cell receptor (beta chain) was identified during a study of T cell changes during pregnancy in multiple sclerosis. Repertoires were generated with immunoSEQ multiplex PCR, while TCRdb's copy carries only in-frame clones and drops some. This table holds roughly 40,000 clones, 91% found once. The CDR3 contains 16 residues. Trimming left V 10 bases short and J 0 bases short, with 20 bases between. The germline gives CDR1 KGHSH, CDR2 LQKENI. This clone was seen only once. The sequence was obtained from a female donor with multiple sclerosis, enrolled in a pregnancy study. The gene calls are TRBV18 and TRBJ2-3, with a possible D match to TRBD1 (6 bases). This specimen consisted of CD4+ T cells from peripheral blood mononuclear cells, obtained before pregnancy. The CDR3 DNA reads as TGTGCCACCTACCAACAGGACAGTCTTAGCACAGATACGCAGTATTTT. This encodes CATYQQDSLSTDTQYF.